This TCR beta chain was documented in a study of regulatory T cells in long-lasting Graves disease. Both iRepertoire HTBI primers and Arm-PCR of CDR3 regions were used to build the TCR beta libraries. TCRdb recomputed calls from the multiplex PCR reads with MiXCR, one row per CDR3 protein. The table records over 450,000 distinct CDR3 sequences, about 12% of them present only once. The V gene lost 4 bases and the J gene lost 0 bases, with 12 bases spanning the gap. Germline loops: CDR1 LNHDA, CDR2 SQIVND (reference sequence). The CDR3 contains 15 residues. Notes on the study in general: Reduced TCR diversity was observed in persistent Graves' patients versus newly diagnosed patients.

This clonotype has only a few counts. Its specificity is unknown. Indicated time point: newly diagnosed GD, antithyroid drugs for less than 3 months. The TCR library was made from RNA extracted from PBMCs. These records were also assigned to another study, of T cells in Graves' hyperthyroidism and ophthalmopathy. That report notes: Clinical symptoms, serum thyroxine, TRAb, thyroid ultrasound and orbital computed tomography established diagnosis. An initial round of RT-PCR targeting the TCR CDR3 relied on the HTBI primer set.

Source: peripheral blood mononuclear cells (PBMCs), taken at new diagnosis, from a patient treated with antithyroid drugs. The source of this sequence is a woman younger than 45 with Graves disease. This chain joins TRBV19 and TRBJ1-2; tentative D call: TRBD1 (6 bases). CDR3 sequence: CASSRQVTTNYGYTF. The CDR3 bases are TGTGCCAGTAGTAGACAGGTCACTACTAACTATGGCTACACCTTC.